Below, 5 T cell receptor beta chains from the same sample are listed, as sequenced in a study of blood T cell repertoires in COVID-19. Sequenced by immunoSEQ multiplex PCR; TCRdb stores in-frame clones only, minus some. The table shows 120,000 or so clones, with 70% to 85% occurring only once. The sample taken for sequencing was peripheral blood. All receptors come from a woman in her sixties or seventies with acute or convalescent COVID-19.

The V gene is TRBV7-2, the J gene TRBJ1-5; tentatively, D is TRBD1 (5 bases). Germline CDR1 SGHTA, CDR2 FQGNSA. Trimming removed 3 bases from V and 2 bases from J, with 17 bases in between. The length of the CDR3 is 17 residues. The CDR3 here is CASSFGTGTRGNQPQHF. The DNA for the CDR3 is TGTGCCAGCAGCTTTGGTACAGGCACCAGGGGCAATCAGCCCCAGCATTTT.

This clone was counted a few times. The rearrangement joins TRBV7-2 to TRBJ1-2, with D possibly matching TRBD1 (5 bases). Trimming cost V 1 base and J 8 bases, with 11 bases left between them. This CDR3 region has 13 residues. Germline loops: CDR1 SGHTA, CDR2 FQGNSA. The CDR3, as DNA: TGTGCCAGCAGCTTAGATGCAGGGTCGGGCTACACCTTC. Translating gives CASSLDAGSGYTF.

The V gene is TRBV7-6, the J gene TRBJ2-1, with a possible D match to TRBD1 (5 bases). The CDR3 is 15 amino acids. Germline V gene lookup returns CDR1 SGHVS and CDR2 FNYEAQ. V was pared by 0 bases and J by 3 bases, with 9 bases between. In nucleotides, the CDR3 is TGTGCCAGCAGCTTAGCGTGGCAGGGCTACAATGAGCAGTTCTTC. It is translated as CASSLAWQGYNEQFF.

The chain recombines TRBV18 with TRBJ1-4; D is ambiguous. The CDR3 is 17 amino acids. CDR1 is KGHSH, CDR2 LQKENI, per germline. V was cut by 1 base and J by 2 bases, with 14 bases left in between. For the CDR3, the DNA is TGTGCCAGCTCACCACGTGCCAGCGAGACGACTAATGAAAAACTGTTTTTT. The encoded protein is CASSPRASETTNEKLFF. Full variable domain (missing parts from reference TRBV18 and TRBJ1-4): NAGVMQNPRHLVRRRGQEARLRCSPMKGHSHVYWYRQLPEEGLKFMVYLQKENIIDESGMPKERFSAEFPKEGPSILRIQQVVRGDSAAYFCASSPRASETTNEKLFFGSGTQLSVL.

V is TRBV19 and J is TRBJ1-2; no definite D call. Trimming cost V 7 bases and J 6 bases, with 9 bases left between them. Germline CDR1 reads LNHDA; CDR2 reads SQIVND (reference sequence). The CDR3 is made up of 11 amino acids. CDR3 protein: CASTYKDGYTF. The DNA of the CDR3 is TGTGCCAGTACGTACAAAGATGGCTACACCTTC.